This T cell receptor beta chain appears in the sequencing data of a study of blood T cell repertoires in COVID-19. Per the authors' pipeline: Amplification of reference gene primers provided the estimated nucleated cell counts. Sequencing was performed with immunoSEQ multiplex PCR; in TCRdb, only in-frame clones are kept and a portion is missing. Clone size and V and J calls were adopted from that table, with D and trimming inferred from the DNA. The table lists approximately 40,000 clones, 85% to 95% of them singletons. CDR1 is MNHEY and CDR2 is SVGEGT in the germline V gene. J lost 10 bases, V lost 6 bases, and 5 bases had no gene match. The CDR3 contains 11 residues. This clone was recorded only once.

This clonotype was obtained from a human donor in a cohort sampled during active COVID-19. This chain joins TRBV6-2 or TRBV6-3 and TRBJ2-7; the match to TRBD1 covers 8 bases. The sequenced sample was peripheral blood. CDR3 loop: CASSTGQGQYF. The CDR3 DNA reads TGTGCCAGCAGCACCGGACAGGGTCAGTACTTC.